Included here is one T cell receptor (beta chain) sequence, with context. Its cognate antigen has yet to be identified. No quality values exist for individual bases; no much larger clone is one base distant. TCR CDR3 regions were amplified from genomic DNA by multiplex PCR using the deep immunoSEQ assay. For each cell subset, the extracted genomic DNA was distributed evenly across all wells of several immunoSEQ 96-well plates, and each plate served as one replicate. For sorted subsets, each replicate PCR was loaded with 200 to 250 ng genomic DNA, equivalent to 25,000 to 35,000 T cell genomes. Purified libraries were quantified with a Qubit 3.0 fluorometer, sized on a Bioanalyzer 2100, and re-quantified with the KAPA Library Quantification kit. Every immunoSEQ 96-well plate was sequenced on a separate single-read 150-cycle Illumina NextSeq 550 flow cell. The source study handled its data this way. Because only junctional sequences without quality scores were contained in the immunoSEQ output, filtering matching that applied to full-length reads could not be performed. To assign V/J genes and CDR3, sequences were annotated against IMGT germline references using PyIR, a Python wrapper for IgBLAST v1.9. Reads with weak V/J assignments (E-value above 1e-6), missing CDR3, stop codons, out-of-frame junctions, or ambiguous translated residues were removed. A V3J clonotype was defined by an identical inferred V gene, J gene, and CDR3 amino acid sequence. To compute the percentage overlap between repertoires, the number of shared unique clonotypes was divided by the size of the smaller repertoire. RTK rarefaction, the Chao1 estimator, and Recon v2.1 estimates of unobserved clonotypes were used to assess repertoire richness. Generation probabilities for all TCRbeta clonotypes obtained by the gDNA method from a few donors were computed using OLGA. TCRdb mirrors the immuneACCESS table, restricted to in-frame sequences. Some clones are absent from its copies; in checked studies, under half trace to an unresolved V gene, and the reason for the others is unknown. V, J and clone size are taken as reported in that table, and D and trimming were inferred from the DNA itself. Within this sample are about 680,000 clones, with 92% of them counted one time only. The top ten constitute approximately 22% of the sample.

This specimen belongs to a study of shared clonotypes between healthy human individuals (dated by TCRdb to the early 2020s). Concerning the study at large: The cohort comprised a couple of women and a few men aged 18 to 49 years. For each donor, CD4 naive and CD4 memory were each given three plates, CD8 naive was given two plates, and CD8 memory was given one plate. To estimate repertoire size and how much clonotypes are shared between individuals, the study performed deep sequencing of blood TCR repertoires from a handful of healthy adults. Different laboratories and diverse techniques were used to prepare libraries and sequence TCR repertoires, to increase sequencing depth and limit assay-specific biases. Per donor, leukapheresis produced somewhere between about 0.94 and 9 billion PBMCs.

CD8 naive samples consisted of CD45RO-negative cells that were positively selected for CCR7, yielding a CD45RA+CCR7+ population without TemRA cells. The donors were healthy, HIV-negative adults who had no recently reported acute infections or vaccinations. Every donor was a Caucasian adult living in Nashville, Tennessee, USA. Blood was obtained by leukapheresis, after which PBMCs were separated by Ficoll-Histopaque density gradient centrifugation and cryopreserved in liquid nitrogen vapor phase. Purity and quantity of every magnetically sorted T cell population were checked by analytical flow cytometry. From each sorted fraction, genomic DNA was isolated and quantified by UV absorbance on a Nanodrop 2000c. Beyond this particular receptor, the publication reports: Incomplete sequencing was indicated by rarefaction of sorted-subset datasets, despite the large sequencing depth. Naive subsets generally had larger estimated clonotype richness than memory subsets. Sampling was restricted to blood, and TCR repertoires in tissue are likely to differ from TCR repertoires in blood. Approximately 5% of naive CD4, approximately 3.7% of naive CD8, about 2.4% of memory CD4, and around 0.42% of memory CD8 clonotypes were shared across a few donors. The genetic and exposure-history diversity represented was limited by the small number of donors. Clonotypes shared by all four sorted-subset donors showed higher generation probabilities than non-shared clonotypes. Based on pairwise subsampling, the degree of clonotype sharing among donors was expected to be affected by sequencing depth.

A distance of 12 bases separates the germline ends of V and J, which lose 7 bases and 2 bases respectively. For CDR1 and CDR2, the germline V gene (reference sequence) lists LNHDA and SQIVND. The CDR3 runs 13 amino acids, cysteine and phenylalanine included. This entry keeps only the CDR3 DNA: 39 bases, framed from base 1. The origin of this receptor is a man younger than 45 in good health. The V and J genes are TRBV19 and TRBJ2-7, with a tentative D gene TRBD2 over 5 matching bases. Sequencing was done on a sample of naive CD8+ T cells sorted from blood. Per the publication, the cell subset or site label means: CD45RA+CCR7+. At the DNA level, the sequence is TGTGCCAGTATCGATGCGGGCACCTACGAGCAGTACTTC. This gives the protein CASIDAGTYEQYF.